One T cell receptor (beta chain) is described in this entry. Its antigen is still unknown. The treatment is: approximately 11-day PBMC culture with coronavirus spike peptide pools or control peptides (ViraFEST assay). Healthy people who got the vaccine had never had SARS-CoV-2 infection, since nucleocapsid antibodies came back negative before and after vaccination. These data originate in a study of vaccination and CD4 T cells after COVID-19. With the Oncomine TCR Beta short-read assay, DNA from cultured CD4+ T cells was sequenced. TCRdb re-called the PCR reads through MiXCR, storing one row per CDR3 protein. Of some 11,000 distinct CDR3 sequences in the sample, roughly 30% were seen once. The clonotype originates from a human donor who received a COVID-19 vaccine. The sample in question was CD4+ T cells from blood, cultured in vitro, obtained before SARS-CoV-2 vaccination.

The CDR3 spells CASSEQGNTEAFF. The CDR3 DNA follows: TGTGCCAGCAGTGAACAGGGGAACACTGAAGCTTTCTTT. V usage is TRBV2 and J usage is TRBJ1-1, with D possibly matching TRBD1 (5 bases). In germline, CDR1 is SNHLY, CDR2 FYNNEI. The CDR3 sequence is 13 residues long. V lost 2 bases and J lost 1, with 5 bases in between.